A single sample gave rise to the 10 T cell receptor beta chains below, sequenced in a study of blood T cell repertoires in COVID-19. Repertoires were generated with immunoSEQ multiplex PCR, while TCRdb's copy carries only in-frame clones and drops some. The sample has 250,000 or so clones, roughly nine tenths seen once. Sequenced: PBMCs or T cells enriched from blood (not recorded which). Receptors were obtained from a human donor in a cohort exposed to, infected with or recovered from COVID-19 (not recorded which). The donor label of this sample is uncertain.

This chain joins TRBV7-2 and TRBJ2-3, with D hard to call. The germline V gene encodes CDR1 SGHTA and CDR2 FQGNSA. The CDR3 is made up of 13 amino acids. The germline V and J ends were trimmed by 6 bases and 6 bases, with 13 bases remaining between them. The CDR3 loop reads CASRAEARDTQYF. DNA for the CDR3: TGTGCCAGCAGAGCCGAAGCTCGGGATACGCAGTATTTT.

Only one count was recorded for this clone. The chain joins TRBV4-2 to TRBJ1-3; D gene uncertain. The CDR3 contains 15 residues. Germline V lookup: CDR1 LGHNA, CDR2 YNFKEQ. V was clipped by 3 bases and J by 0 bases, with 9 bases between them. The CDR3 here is CASSQKNSSGNTIYF. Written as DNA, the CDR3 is TGTGCCAGCAGCCAGAAGAACAGCTCTGGAAACACCATATATTTT.

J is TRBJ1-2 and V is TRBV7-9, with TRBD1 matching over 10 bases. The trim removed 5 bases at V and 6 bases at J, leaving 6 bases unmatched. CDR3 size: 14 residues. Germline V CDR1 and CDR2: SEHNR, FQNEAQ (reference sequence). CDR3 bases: TGTGCCAGCAGCCCTAGACAGGGGGCCGATGGCTACACCTTC. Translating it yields CASSPRQGADGYTF.

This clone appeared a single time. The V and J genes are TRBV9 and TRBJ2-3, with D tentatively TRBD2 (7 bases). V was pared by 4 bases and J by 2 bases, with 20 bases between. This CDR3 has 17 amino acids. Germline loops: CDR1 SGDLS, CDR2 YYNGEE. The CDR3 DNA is TGTGCCAGCAGCCAGACCCCAGGCGGGGGCGCCACAGATACGCAGTATTTT. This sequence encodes CASSQTPGGGATDTQYF.

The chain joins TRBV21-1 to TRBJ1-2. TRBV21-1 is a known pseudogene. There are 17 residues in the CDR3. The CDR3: CASSNPCGPAPYYGYTF. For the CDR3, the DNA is TGTGCCAGCAGCAACCCCTGCGGGCCAGCCCCGTACTATGGCTACACCTTC.

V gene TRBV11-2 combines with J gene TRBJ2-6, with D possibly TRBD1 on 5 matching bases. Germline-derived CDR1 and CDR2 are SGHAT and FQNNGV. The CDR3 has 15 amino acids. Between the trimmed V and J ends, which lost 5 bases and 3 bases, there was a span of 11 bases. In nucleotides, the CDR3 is TGTGCCAGCAGCCCCCTTAGGGGTGGGGCCAACGTCCTGACTTTC. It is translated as CASSPLRGGANVLTF.

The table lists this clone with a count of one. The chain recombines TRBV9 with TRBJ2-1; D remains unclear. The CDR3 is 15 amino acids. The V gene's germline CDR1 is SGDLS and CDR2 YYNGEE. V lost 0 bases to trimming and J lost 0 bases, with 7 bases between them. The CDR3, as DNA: TGTGCCAGCAGCGTAGGAGCGACCTCCTACAATGAGCAGTTCTTC. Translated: CASSVGATSYNEQFF.

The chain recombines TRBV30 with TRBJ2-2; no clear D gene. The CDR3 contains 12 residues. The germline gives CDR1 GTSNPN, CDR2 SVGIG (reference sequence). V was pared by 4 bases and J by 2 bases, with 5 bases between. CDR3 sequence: CAWTLNTGELFF. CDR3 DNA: TGTGCCTGGACTCTAAACACCGGGGAGCTGTTTTTT. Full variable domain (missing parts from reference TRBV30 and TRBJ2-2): SQTIHQWPATLVQPVGSPLSLECTVEGTSNPNLYWYRQAAGRGLQLLFYSVGIGQISSEVPQNLSASRPQDRQFILSSKKLLLSDSGFYLCAWTLNTGELFFGEGSRLTVL.

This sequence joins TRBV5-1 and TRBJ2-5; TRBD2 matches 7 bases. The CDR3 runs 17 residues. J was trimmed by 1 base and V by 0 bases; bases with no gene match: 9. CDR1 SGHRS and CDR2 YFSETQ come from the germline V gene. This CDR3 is CASSLGSGQRGQETQYF. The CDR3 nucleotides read TGCGCCAGCAGCTTGGGGTCCGGGCAGCGGGGCCAAGAGACCCAGTACTTC.

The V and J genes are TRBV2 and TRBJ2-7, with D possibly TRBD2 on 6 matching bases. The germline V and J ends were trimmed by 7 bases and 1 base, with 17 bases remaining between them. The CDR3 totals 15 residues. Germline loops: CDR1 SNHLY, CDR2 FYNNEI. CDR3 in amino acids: CASTEVGGVSYEQYF. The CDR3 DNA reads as TGTGCCAGCACCGAGGTGGGCGGGGTTTCCTACGAGCAGTACTTC.